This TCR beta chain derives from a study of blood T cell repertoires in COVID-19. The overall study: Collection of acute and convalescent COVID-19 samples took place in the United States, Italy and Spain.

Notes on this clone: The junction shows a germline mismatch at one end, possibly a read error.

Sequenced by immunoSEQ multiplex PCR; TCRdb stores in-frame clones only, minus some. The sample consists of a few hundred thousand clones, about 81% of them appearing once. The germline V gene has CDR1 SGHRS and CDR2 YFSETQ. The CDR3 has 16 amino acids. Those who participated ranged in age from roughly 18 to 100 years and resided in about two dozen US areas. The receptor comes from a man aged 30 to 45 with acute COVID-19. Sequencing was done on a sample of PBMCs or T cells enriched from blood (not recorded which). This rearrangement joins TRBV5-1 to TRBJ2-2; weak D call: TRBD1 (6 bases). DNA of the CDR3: TGTGCCAGCAGCTTGGCCCCGGACAGAAACACCGGGGAGCTGTTTTTT. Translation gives CASSLAPDRNTGELFF. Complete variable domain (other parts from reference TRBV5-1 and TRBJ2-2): KAGVTQTPRYLIKTRGQQVTLSCSPISGHRSVSWYQQTPGQGLQFLFEYFSETQRNKGNFPGRFSGRQFSNSRSEMNVSTLELGDSALYLCASSLAPDRNTGELFFGEGSRLTVL.